These 24 T cell receptor beta chains share one sample of origin, sequenced in a study of OX40 agonist ivuxolimab in advanced cancers. Sequenced by immunoSEQ multiplex PCR; TCRdb stores in-frame clones only, minus some. The table lists about 100,000 clones, under 95% of them singletons. This specimen consisted of CD4+ or CD8+ T cells sorted from blood, obtained in a trial of the OX40 agonist ivuxolimab. These receptors were collected from an adult with an advanced solid tumor such as melanoma, head and neck, liver or kidney cancer.

J is TRBJ1-5 and V is TRBV7-2, with unresolved D. The germline CDR1 and CDR2 sequences are SGHTA and FQGNSA. The V end lost 3 bases, the J end lost 4 bases, and 4 bases lay between the germline ends. The CDR3 sequence is 12 residues long. CDR3 in DNA: TGTGCCAGCAGCTTTAGGAATCAGCCCCAGCATTTT. As protein: CASSFRNQPQHF.

This chain joins TRBV7-2 and TRBJ2-5; D uncertain. The germline V gene has CDR1 SGHTA and CDR2 FQGNSA. V was pared by 1 base and J by 5 bases, with 11 bases between. This CDR3 has 14 amino acids. CDR3 DNA: TGTGCCAGCAGCTTAGGCAGCGTACGGGAGACCCAGTACTTC. Protein sequence: CASSLGSVRETQYF.

The V and J genes are TRBV19 and TRBJ1-2; unclear D gene. This CDR3 comprises 13 residues. Germline lookup yields CDR1 LNHDA and CDR2 SQIVND (reference sequence). V was clipped by 3 bases and J by 6 bases, with 11 bases between them. This chain's CDR3 is CASSMRQSDGYTF. CDR3 DNA sequence: TGTGCCAGTAGTATGCGGCAGTCCGATGGCTACACCTTC.

This chain joins TRBV6-5 and TRBJ2-1; unclear D gene. The V end lost 7 bases, the J end lost 5 bases, and 18 bases lay between the germline ends. The CDR3 covers 15 residues. Germline CDR1 is MNHEY and CDR2 is SVGAGI. CDR3 amino acids: CASTRTYGRNNEQFF. For the CDR3, the DNA is TGTGCCAGCACTAGGACCTACGGGCGTAACAATGAGCAGTTCTTC.

The CDR3 nucleotides are TGTGCCAGCAGCTCCGGGACTAGCGGGACCGGGGAGCTGTTTTTT. Translated: CASSSGTSGTGELFF. The chain is built from TRBV6-5 and TRBJ2-2; 12 nucleotides match TRBD2. V shed 6 bases and J 5 bases; nucleotides not matched to a gene: 4. The germline gives CDR1 MNHEY, CDR2 SVGAGI. This CDR3 comprises 15 residues.

The chain carries TRBV6-6 and TRBJ2-3; 11 bases match TRBD2. The germline gives CDR1 MNHNY, CDR2 SVGAGI (reference sequence). This CDR3 region has 15 residues. V was pared by 10 bases and J by 0 bases, with 6 bases of the junction left unmatched. The CDR3 is CATRTSGPSTDTQYF. CDR3 bases: TGTGCCACCAGGACTAGCGGGCCTAGCACAGATACGCAGTATTTT.

The rearrangement uses TRBV19 and TRBJ2-4; 9 positions agree with TRBD1. Germline loops: CDR1 LNHDA, CDR2 SQIVND (reference sequence). This CDR3 spans 13 amino acids. Unmatched junction bases numbered 3, after V lost 5 bases and J lost 7 bases. The CDR3, as DNA: TGTGCCAGTAGTGGACAGGGGATGAACATTCAGTACTTC. Protein: CASSGQGMNIQYF.

The J gene is TRBJ2-7, the V gene TRBV6-6, with 9 positions matching TRBD2. The CDR3 has 14 residues. The junction had 4 bases not matched to a gene; V was cut back by 2 bases and J by 5 bases. Germline lookup yields CDR1 MNHNY and CDR2 SVGAGI (reference sequence). CDR3 DNA sequence: TGTGCCAGCAGTTACCTAGCGGGACGCCACGAGCAGTACTTC. Translating it yields CASSYLAGRHEQYF.

The chain couples TRBV27 to TRBJ1-3, with D perhaps matching TRBD1 (5 bases). V was shortened by 5 bases and J by 4 bases, with 9 bases between the two germline ends. The CDR3 is made up of 13 amino acids. Per germline, CDR1 MNHEY and CDR2 SMNVEV (reference sequence). In DNA form, the CDR3 reads TGTGCCAGCAGTCTGACAGAGGGAAACACCATATATTTT. This sequence encodes CASSLTEGNTIYF.

This clone occurred once. The chain's CDR3 is CAWSKGAGGYSNQPQHF. CDR3 nucleotides: TGTGCCTGGAGTAAGGGAGCAGGGGGATACAGCAATCAGCCCCAGCATTTT. The genes are TRBV30 and TRBJ1-5; 7 nucleotides align to TRBD1. From germline, CDR1 is GTSNPN and CDR2 SVGIG (reference sequence). Germline trimming cut 2 bases from V and 1 base from J; bases unmatched to any gene: 11. The CDR3 is 17 residues long.

The chain couples TRBV27 to TRBJ1-5, with D possibly TRBD1 on 5 matching bases. The CDR3 has 15 amino acids. Per the germline V gene, CDR1 is MNHEY and CDR2 is SMNVEV (reference sequence). Trimming cost V 2 bases and J 0 bases, with 8 bases left between them. In DNA form, the CDR3 reads TGTGCCAGCAGTTTAGTAGGGACTAGCAATCAGCCCCAGCATTTT. Protein: CASSLVGTSNQPQHF.

This rearrangement joins TRBV7-2 to TRBJ2-1; D perhaps matches TRBD1 (6 bases). Germline V gene data show CDR1 as SGHTA and CDR2 as FQGNSA. V gave up 5 bases and J gave up 1 base, with 15 bases separating them. The CDR3 covers 16 residues. The CDR3 coding sequence is TGTGCCAGCAGCCCCACTCGCCAGGGGTCCTACAATGAGCAGTTCTTC. Protein product: CASSPTRQGSYNEQFF.

This clone was observed a handful of times. The junction differs from germline at one of its ends, possibly a read error. The chain joins TRBV19 to TRBJ1-5; TRBD1 matches at 11 bases. CDR3 length: 14 residues. Germline V lookup: CDR1 LNHDA, CDR2 SQIVND (reference sequence). CDR3 loop: CASSPSPGQGVRGF. DNA of the CDR3: TGTGCCAGTAGTCCATCACCGGGACAGGGGGTTAGGGGCTTT.

The V and J genes are TRBV5-1 and TRBJ1-3; 10 nucleotides agree with TRBD1. The CDR3 sequence is 16 residues long. Germline-derived CDR1 and CDR2 are SGHRS and YFSETQ. V was clipped by 4 bases and J by 8 bases; unmatched bases: 12. The CDR3 loop is CASSNTAGTGEDTIYF. CDR3 DNA: TGCGCCAGCAGCAATACCGCCGGGACAGGGGAAGACACCATATATTTT.

This clone was found once. The chain recombines TRBV19 with TRBJ1-5; D gene unclear. CDR3 length equals 15 residues. The germline gives CDR1 LNHDA, CDR2 SQIVND (reference sequence). V was clipped by 2 bases and J by 8 bases, with 16 bases between them. In DNA form, the CDR3 reads TGTGCCAGTAGTATACCCGGAGGGCCGGCTAAGCCCCAGCATTTT. Translating it yields CASSIPGGPAKPQHF.

The chain is built from TRBV4-1 and TRBJ2-7; either TRBD1 or TRBD2 may fit D (5 bases each). The germline V and J ends were trimmed by 3 bases and 0 bases, with 15 bases remaining between them. Germline CDR1 reads MGHRA; CDR2 reads YSYEKL. The CDR3 totals 16 residues. The CDR3 DNA sequence: TGCGCCAGCAGCCACCTCCCGGGGCGAGGCTCCTACGAGCAGTACTTC. Translated, it gives CASSHLPGRGSYEQYF.

This clone was recorded only once. The chain employs TRBV28 and TRBJ2-3; 15 bases align to TRBD2. CDR1 is MDHEN, CDR2 SYDVKM, per germline. This CDR3 has 18 amino acids. The J segment lost 3 bases and the V segment lost 5 bases, leaving 9 bases of the junction unmatched. The CDR3 sequence: CASSPLGLAGGGTDTQYF. CDR3 DNA sequence: TGTGCCAGCAGTCCCCTTGGACTAGCGGGAGGGGGAACAGATACGCAGTATTTT.

This chain links TRBV27 with TRBJ2-1, with unresolved D. The V gene lost 0 bases and the J gene lost 0 bases, with 9 bases spanning the gap. CDR1 is MNHEY and CDR2 is SMNVEV in the germline V gene (reference sequence). This CDR3 comprises 16 residues. CDR3 sequence (DNA): TGTGCCAGCAGTTTATCGGTACTTAGCTCCTACAATGAGCAGTTCTTC. Translating gives CASSLSVLSSYNEQFF.

In this sample, this clone turned up once. The chain couples TRBV5-1 to TRBJ1-4, with 7 bases aligning to TRBD1. Germline CDR1 is SGHRS and CDR2 is YFSETQ. The V and J ends lost 4 bases and 7 bases, in that order; junction bases with no gene match: 10. The CDR3 contains 15 residues. In DNA, the CDR3 is TGCGCCAGCAGCCCGGGTGACAGGGTGGGTGAAAAACTGTTTTTT. Its protein is CASSPGDRVGEKLFF.

The V and J genes are TRBV7-9 and TRBJ2-7, with TRBD2 matching 13 bases. The germline gives CDR1 SEHNR, CDR2 FQNEAQ (reference sequence). The trim removed 6 bases at V and 5 bases at J, leaving 4 bases unmatched. The CDR3 is made up of 14 amino acids. The CDR3 region has the DNA TGTGCCAGCAGTCGGACTAGCGGGAGTCACGAGCAGTACTTC. It specifies CASSRTSGSHEQYF.

This clone turned up a few times. The rearrangement uses TRBV28 and TRBJ1-2; D unclear. This CDR3 has 11 residues. CDR1 MDHEN and CDR2 SYDVKM come from the germline V gene. Between the trimmed V and J ends, which lost 11 bases and 4 bases, there was a span of 11 bases. CDR3 DNA: TGTGCCGCCGGGGATTTCTATGGCTACACCTTC. Protein: CAAGDFYGYTF.

The sample holds one count of this clone. The gene calls are TRBV7-2 and TRBJ2-5, with TRBD2 matching over 7 bases. Trimming took 1 base from V and 4 from J; bases not matched to a gene: 3. CDR1 is SGHTA, CDR2 FQGNSA, per germline. The CDR3 is 14 residues long. The CDR3 sequence is CASSLVIAGETQYF. The CDR3 coding sequence is TGTGCCAGCAGCTTAGTAATAGCGGGAGAGACCCAGTACTTC. Full variable domain (rest looked up from reference TRBV7-2 and TRBJ2-5): GAGVSQSPSNKVTEKGKDVELRCDPISGHTALYWYRQSLGQGLEFLIYFQGNSAPDKSGLPSDRFSAERTGGSVSTLTIQRTQQEDSAVYLCASSLVIAGETQYFGPGTRLLVL.

The gene calls are TRBV6-5 and TRBJ2-7, with TRBD1 identical over 11 bases. CDR3 size: 15 residues. J lost 3 bases, V lost 1 base, and 2 bases had no gene match. CDR1 is MNHEY, CDR2 SVGAGI, per germline. The CDR3 sequence is CASSYWTGGNYEQYF. CDR3 nucleotides: TGTGCCAGCAGTTACTGGACAGGGGGCAACTACGAGCAGTACTTC.

The genes are TRBV18 and TRBJ1-4; no reliable D call. CDR1 and CDR2 from the germline V gene are KGHSH and LQKENI. The CDR3 is made up of 15 amino acids. Between the trimmed V and J ends, which lost 0 bases and 8 bases, there was a span of 13 bases. The CDR3, as DNA: TGTGCCAGCTCACCACCCTCAGCCCTGGGGGAAAAACTGTTTTTT. It specifies CASSPPSALGEKLFF.